This T cell receptor (beta chain) derives from a study of blood T cell repertoires in COVID-19. Study context: COVID-19 samples, acute and convalescent, were from the United States, Italy and Spain. The analysed material was cDNA or gDNA that came from T cells, B-cell-depleted T cells, or PBMCs.

This CDR3 region has 14 residues. CDR1 MNHEY and CDR2 SMNVEV come from the germline V gene (reference sequence). The V gene lost 7 bases and the J gene lost 5 bases, with 17 bases spanning the gap. As handled by the study authors: Using reference gene primer amplification, nucleated cell counts were estimated. Only in-frame clones appear in the TCRdb table, and some are missing; sequencing was by immunoSEQ multiplex PCR. The D gene and trimming were derived from the DNA, and the V and J assignments and clone size from that table. The data hold approximately 150,000 clones, with around 88% observed a single time.

The chain joins TRBV27 to TRBJ2-5; tentative D call: TRBD1 (6 bases). Sequenced input: peripheral blood. The TCR sequence derives from a man between 45 and 60 years old with active or convalescent COVID-19. The DNA for the CDR3 is TGTGCCAGCACCGAATCAGGGGAATCCGAGACCCAGTACTTC. As protein: CASTESGESETQYF.